Following are 16 T cell receptor beta chains from one sample sequenced in a study of T cell clonality in common variable immunodeficiency. TCRdb's copy holds only in-frame clones and misses some; the assay was immunoSEQ multiplex PCR. The table lists under 35,000 clones, with no singletons. Sequencing was performed on peripheral blood mononuclear cells. These receptors were taken from a person aged 18 to 70 in good health.

This clone was counted at least ten times. Coverage ceases 3 residues before the CDR3 finishes, and the germline J gene fills in the end. The V call is TRBV20-1, the J call TRBJ2-3; 10 positions match TRBD1. Germline CDR1 and CDR2: DFQATT and SNEGSKA (reference sequence). This CDR3 region has 15 residues. The DNA read from the CDR3 is TGCAGTGCTAGAGACCCCGGGACAGGGGATCAGCCG. This translates into CSARDPGTGDQP. The whole CDR3 sequence reads CSARDPGTGDQPQYF.

This clone was recorded many times. Coverage ceases 3 residues before the CDR3 finishes, and the germline J gene fills in the end. This chain connects TRBV6-4 to TRBJ1-2; a possible D gene is TRBD1 (5 bases). This CDR3 is built from 14 residues. V lost 10 bases, J lost 0 bases, and 15 bases lay in between. Germline V gene lookup returns CDR1 MRHNA and CDR2 SNTAGT. CDR3 DNA, as far as it was read: TGTGCCACCGAACGTGGGGGGACTAACTATGGC. Its protein is CATERGGTNYG. The entire CDR3 protein reads CATERGGTNYGYTF.

The sample holds many counts of this clone. The read halts 3 residues ahead of the CDR3 end, with the missing end drawn from the germline J gene. J is TRBJ2-5 and V is TRBV18; tentative D call: TRBD1 (6 bases). This CDR3 has 14 amino acids. CDR1 KGHSH and CDR2 LQKENI come from the germline V gene. Deletions cut 5 bases from V and 2 bases from J, with 12 bases between. The CDR3 sequence: CASSLDSVQETQYF. CDR3 DNA, as far as it was read: TGTGCCAGCTCATTGGACAGTGTTCAAGAGACC.

In this sample, this clone turned up many times. The missing CDR3 end, 3 residues past where the read stops, is filled in from the germline J gene. This chain links TRBV29-1 with TRBJ2-5; weak D call: TRBD1 (5 bases). Trimming removed 5 bases from V and 1 base from J, with 14 bases in between. The CDR3 covers 14 residues. Per the germline V gene, CDR1 is SQVTM and CDR2 is ANQGSEA. The CDR3 reads CSVWAQGSQETQYF. CDR3 DNA (partial): TGCAGCGTTTGGGCGCAGGGTTCCCAAGAGACC.

This clone came up many times. The read falls 3 residues short of the CDR3 end, and the missing part is taken from the germline J gene. J is TRBJ2-7 and V is TRBV5-4; 8 nucleotides align to TRBD1. The germline CDR1 and CDR2 sequences are SGHNT and YYREEE (reference sequence). V lost 1 base, J lost 4 bases, and 1 base stayed unmatched. CDR3 size: 13 residues. CDR3 DNA, as far as it was read: TGTGCCAGCAGCTTGCGGACAGGGTACGAG. It translates to CASSLRTGYE. The whole CDR3 protein reads CASSLRTGYEQYF.

This clone was counted many times. Sequencing ends 3 residues short of the CDR3 end; the germline J gene provides the rest. The rearrangement joins TRBV10-3 to TRBJ2-7; D unresolved. The CDR3 covers 12 residues. V shed 8 bases and J shed 0 bases, with 8 bases lying between them. Germline V gene sequence: CDR1 ENHRY, CDR2 SYGVKD. CDR3 DNA, as far as it was read: TGTGCCATCCGGCGGAGCTCCTACGAG. Amino acids: CAIRRSSYE. From start to end, the CDR3 is CAIRRSSYEQYF.

This clone was detected many times. The read ends 3 residues shy of where the CDR3 ends; the end is completed using the germline J gene. V gene TRBV5-1 combines with J gene TRBJ2-7; the match to TRBD1 covers 10 bases. The CDR3 runs to 15 residues. Germline trimming cut 3 bases from V and 1 base from J; bases unmatched to any gene: 4. The germline V gene has CDR1 SGHRS and CDR2 YFSETQ. The chain's CDR3 is CASSWTGGPSYEQYF. The covered CDR3 bases are TGCGCCAGCAGCTGGACAGGGGGACCTTCCTACGAG. Full variable domain (missing parts from reference TRBV5-1 and TRBJ2-7): KAGVTQTPRYLIKTRGQQVTLSCSPISGHRSVSWYQQTPGQGLQFLFEYFSETQRNKGNFPGRFSGRQFSNSRSEMNVSTLELGDSALYLCASSWTGGPSYEQYFGPGTRLTVT.

This clone was counted many times. Coverage ceases 3 residues before the CDR3 finishes, and the germline J gene fills in the end. This chain uses TRBV18 with TRBJ2-1, with D unclear. The germline gives CDR1 KGHSH, CDR2 LQKENI. The V and J ends lost 3 bases and 4 bases respectively, with 7 bases between them. The CDR3 extends over 13 amino acids. The CDR3 loop is CASSPFTYNEQFF. The part of the CDR3 DNA that was read is TGTGCCAGCTCACCCTTTACATACAATGAG.

This clone was recorded at least ten times. The CDR3 end lies 3 residues beyond the end of the read and is filled in from the germline J gene. The chain recombines TRBV6-4 with TRBJ1-1, with D unresolved. There are 14 residues in the CDR3. Trimming shortened V by 3 bases and J by 0 bases, and 8 bases separated the two germline ends. The V gene's germline CDR1 is MRHNA and CDR2 SNTAGT. The CDR3 DNA, read in part, is TGTGCCAGCAGTGAACAGTGGATGAACACTGAA. Translated: CASSEQWMNTE. The whole CDR3 sequence reads CASSEQWMNTEAFF.

This clone was observed many times. The read gets to within 3 residues of the CDR3 end, and the germline J gene fills in the rest. The V call is TRBV7-9, the J call TRBJ1-4, with D tentatively TRBD1 (5 bases). Trimming cost V 5 bases and J 6 bases, with 16 bases left between them. The CDR3 extends over 15 amino acids. Germline V CDR1 and CDR2: SEHNR, FQNEAQ (reference sequence). CDR3 DNA, as far as it was read: TGTGCCAGCAGCCAATCCTCTGGGGCTTATGAAAAA. The encoded protein is CASSQSSGAYEK. The CDR3 as a whole reads CASSQSSGAYEKLFF.

This clone showed up just a few times. The read ends 3 residues early relative to the CDR3; the germline J gene fills the gap. V is TRBV19 and J is TRBJ1-2, with D unresolved. Germline V gene sequence: CDR1 LNHDA, CDR2 SQIVND (reference sequence). This CDR3 comprises 16 residues. The DNA read from the CDR3 is TGTGCCAGTAGTATACTTAGCGAGGCGCGTTACAATGAC. Its protein product is CASSILSEARYND. The CDR3 in its entirety is CASSILSEARYNDYTF.

This clone has only a few counts. The read finishes 3 residues shy of the CDR3 end, and the germline J gene is used to complete it. The chain carries TRBV13 and TRBJ1-1, with TRBD1 matching over 8 bases. The J segment lost 6 bases and the V segment lost 3 bases, leaving 6 bases of the junction unmatched. Germline CDR1 is PRHDT and CDR2 is FYEKMQ (reference sequence). There are 14 residues in the CDR3. CDR3 amino acids: CASSFQGAWAEAFF. CDR3 DNA, as far as it was read: TGTGCCAGCAGCTTCCAGGGGGCATGGGCTGAA.

This clone was seen ten or more times. The read ends 3 residues early relative to the CDR3; the germline J gene fills the gap. J is TRBJ1-2 and V is TRBV5-1; D ambiguous. CDR1 SGHRS and CDR2 YFSETQ come from the germline V gene. The length of the CDR3 is 12 residues. CDR3 bases read: TGCGCCAGCAGCTTGGACAGCAGGGGC. Amino acid sequence: CASSLDSRG. The whole CDR3 sequence reads CASSLDSRGYTF.

In its sample, this clone was seen many times. The sequence runs out 3 residues before the end of the CDR3; the remainder is reconstructed from the germline J gene. The rearrangement uses TRBV4-2 and TRBJ1-6; TRBD1 aligns across 10 bases. The trim removed 6 bases at V and 7 bases at J, leaving 3 bases unmatched. The CDR3 covers 14 residues. CDR1 LGHNA and CDR2 YNFKEQ come from the germline V gene. The DNA read from the CDR3 is TGTGCCAGCAGTCCGGGACAGGGGAATTCACCC. Its translation is CASSPGQGNSP. The whole CDR3 region reads CASSPGQGNSPLHF.

This clone has a count of ten or more. The CDR3 end is not reached by the read, which stops 3 residues before it; the germline J gene fills it in. V and J are TRBV6-4 and TRBJ2-1, with D maybe TRBD2 (5 bases). CDR3 size: 13 residues. Germline CDR1 and CDR2: MRHNA and SNTAGT. Trimming took 0 bases from V and 5 from J, leaving 5 bases between them. Incomplete CDR3 DNA: TGTGCCAGCAGTGACTCGACTAACAATGAG. Residues: CASSDSTNNE. The full CDR3 protein reads CASSDSTNNEQFF.

This clone occurred many times. The missing CDR3 end, 3 residues past where the read stops, is filled in from the germline J gene. The chain employs TRBV6-4 and TRBJ1-2, with a tentative D call TRBD1 (5 bases). Germline V CDR1 and CDR2: MRHNA, SNTAGT. With 6 bases removed from V and 6 bases from J, the gap between germline ends came to 14 bases. This CDR3 is built from 13 residues. CDR3 bases read: TGTGCCAGCAGGGGGCAAGGGATCGATGGC. It translates to CASRGQGIDG. Given in full, the CDR3 is CASRGQGIDGYTF.